The TCR beta chain described here comes from a study of shared clonotypes between healthy human individuals. Tens of thousands of T cell genomes, or 250 to 300 ng DNA, went into replicate PCRs of unsorted PBMC. Some clones are missing from TCRdb's copy, which holds only in-frame ones; the method was immunoSEQ multiplex PCR. This table has some 450,000 clones, over 60% appearing once. The study, taken as a whole, reports: Only blood underwent sampling, and tissue repertoires likely differ. There were few donors, and this limited the genetic and exposure-history diversity represented.

Concerning this clone itself: Its antigen is not known.

The clonotype originates from a woman between 35 and 50 years old in good health. Some clones in this sample may be carry-over from other donors' samples. The sequencing input was PBMCs.

CDR3 in DNA: TGCGCCAGCAGCCTCATGGCCCGGGAGGTCACAGATACGCAGTATTTT. This translates into CASSLMAREVTDTQYF. The chain has TRBV5-1 and TRBJ2-3; 7 nucleotides match TRBD2. There are 16 residues in the CDR3. Germline loops: CDR1 SGHRS, CDR2 YFSETQ. V trimming: 4 bases; J trimming: 2 bases; junction bases outside the gene matches: 10.